This record covers a single T cell receptor (beta chain). No antigen is known for it. This CDR3 is 15 amino acids long. V gave up 0 bases and J gave up 4 bases; unmatched junction bases: 5. CDR1 and CDR2 from the germline V gene are MRHNA and SNTAGT. Primers: 60 Vbeta forward and 13 Jbeta reverse. The method was immunoSEQ multiplex PCR; TCRdb's version includes in-frame clones alone and lacks a portion of them. There are roughly 130,000 clones in the sample; roughly 70% occur only once, and approximately 2.1% lies in the top ten. The source of the sample is a study of cytomegalovirus exposure and HLA in healthy donors. Study-wide points: Researchers left out some V segments, among them TRBV6-2 and TRBV6-3, as indistinguishable. A prior analysis recorded that most TCR beta V segments were productive about 87% or about 30% of the time. In a later analysis, TCR association rates varied by HLA locus: DRB1 most, HLA-C fewest.

This TCR was sampled from a woman aged 35 to 49 in good health and CMV-seropositive. V usage is TRBV6-4 and J usage is TRBJ1-2; TRBD1 matches 7 bases. Sample: PBMCs. CDR3 loop: CASSDSTGLAYGYTF. CDR3 DNA: TGTGCCAGCAGTGACTCGACAGGGTTAGCCTATGGCTACACCTTC.